The clone carrying this T cell receptor (beta chain) was recorded a few times. This entry belongs to a study of cytomegalovirus exposure and HLA in healthy donors. Overall study: Roughly four fifths of roughly 400 genotyped donors fell in the Caucasian-associated ancestry cluster.

The PCR ran on 60 Vbeta and 13 Jbeta primers. Clones were sequenced by immunoSEQ multiplex PCR, and TCRdb holds only the in-frame ones, with some missing. The data show more than 95,000 clones, around three quarters seen once. While unrecorded immune exposures were likely, the donors were nominally healthy when sampled. The receptor was derived from a female donor in good health and CMV-seronegative. The sample consisted of PBMCs.

CDR3 sequence reads: CASSESGRRTGELFF. In DNA, the CDR3 is TGTGCCAGCAGTGAGTCGGGTAGGAGGACCGGGGAGCTGTTTTTT. The V call is TRBV25-1, the J call TRBJ2-2, with D possibly matching TRBD2 (5 bases). Trimming left V 3 bases short and J 5 bases short, with 13 bases between. Germline CDR1 MGHDK, CDR2 SYGVNS. CDR3 length equals 15 residues.